The clone carrying this T cell receptor beta chain was observed a few times. Its target is unknown. The data were taken from a study of T cells in Graves' hyperthyroidism and ophthalmopathy. Notes on the study in general: Blood also held most thyroid clonotypes expanded beyond 0.001. Ophthalmopathy was model-predicted a median about six months pre-onset.

For Graves' hyperthyroidism to be stable, ophthalmopathy could not progress within 18 months. Every diagnosis used clinical symptoms, serum thyroxine and TRAb, thyroid ultrasound and orbital computed tomography. The CDR3 regions of TCR beta were amplified from RNA transcripts. In the first-round RT-PCR of the TCR CDR3, the HTBI primer set was used. Each CDR3 protein gets one entry after TCRdb re-called the multiplex PCR reads with MiXCR. Among approximately 530,000 distinct CDR3 sequences listed, approximately 15% were seen once. The TCR was taken from a woman between 18 and 30 years old with Graves' hyperthyroidism. Sequences were obtained from blood.

Here the CDR3 DNA reads TGTGCCAGCAGTATTTACACCCCCGTGGCAGATACGCAGTATTTT. Translated, it gives CASSIYTPVADTQYF. The gene calls are TRBV2 and TRBJ2-3; the D is unclear. The CDR3 contains 15 residues. V was clipped by 5 bases and J by 4 bases, with 16 bases between them. In germline, CDR1 is SNHLY, CDR2 FYNNEI.